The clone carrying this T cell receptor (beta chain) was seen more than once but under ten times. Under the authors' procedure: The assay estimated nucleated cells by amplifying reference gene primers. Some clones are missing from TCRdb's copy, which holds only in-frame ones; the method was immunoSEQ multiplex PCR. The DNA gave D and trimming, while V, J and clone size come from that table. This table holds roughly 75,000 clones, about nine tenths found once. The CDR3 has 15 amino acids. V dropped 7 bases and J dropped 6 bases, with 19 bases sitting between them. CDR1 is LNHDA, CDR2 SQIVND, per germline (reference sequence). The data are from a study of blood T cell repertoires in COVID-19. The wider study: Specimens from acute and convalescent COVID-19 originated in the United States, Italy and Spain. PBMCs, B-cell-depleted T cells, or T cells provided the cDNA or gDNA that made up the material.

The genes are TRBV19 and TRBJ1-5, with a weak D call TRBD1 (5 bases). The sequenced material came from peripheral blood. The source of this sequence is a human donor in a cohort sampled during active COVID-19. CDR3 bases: TGTGCCAGTACTCCTAGGTCAGGGCTAAGTCAGCCCCAGCATTTT. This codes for CASTPRSGLSQPQHF.